Below, 9 T cell receptor beta chains from the same sample are listed, as sequenced in a study of preoperative IRX-2 immunotherapy in early breast cancer. Indicated treatment: preoperative locoregional IRX-2 cytokine immunotherapy. Only in-frame clones appear in the TCRdb table, and some are missing; sequencing was by immunoSEQ multiplex PCR. The table lists about 7,700 clones, around 82% of them singletons. Material: tumor tissue, obtained after IRX-2 immunotherapy. Receptors originate from a human donor with breast cancer.

Comment on this clone: The junction shows a germline mismatch at one end, possibly a read error. The CDR3 protein is CASSIPRGRGSGANVLTF. The CDR3 coding sequence is TGTGCCAGTAGTATCCCCCGAGGTAGAGGCTCTGGAGCCAACGTCCTGACTTTC. V is TRBV19 and J is TRBJ2-6, with no clear D. Germline V gives CDR1 LNHDA, CDR2 SQIVND (reference sequence). CDR3 length: 18 amino acids.

The chain carries TRBV6-8 and TRBJ2-7; perhaps TRBD2 as D (6 bases). The germline V and J ends were trimmed by 4 bases and 2 bases, with 9 bases remaining between them. This CDR3 comprises 13 residues. Germline V gives CDR1 MNHGY, CDR2 SAAAGT. Here the CDR3 DNA reads TGTGCCAGCAGTTTGGGGGGACCCTACGAGCAGTACTTC. As protein: CASSLGGPYEQYF.

Comments on this clone: A junction end diverges from the germline sequence, so it may reflect a read error. The rearrangement joins TRBV6-8 to TRBJ2-7; 7 nucleotides line up with TRBD1. Per germline, CDR1 MNHGY and CDR2 SAAAGT. The CDR3 sequence is 14 residues long. The CDR3 loop is CAISGLDRSYEQYF. The CDR3 nucleotides are TGTGCCATCAGTGGGTTGGACAGGTCCTACGAGCAGTACTTC.

J is TRBJ2-3 and V is TRBV7-7, with D possibly matching TRBD1 (6 bases). The length of the CDR3 is 14 residues. V was trimmed by 3 bases and J by 9 bases, leaving 16 bases between them. Germline V gene data show CDR1 as SSHAT and CDR2 as FNYEAQ (reference sequence). The CDR3 here is CASSFRSPGETQYF. CDR3 coding DNA: TGTGCCAGCAGCTTTAGGTCTCCAGGGGAAACGCAGTATTTT.

This clone was seen once. The chain links TRBV6-8 to TRBJ2-3, with 9 bases aligning to TRBD2. The germline V gene encodes CDR1 MNHGY and CDR2 SAAAGT. Trimming took 5 bases from V and 4 from J; bases not matched to a gene: 4. This CDR3 is 14 amino acids long. The CDR3 DNA sequence: TGTGCCAGCAGTGTTGGGACTAGCTCAGATACGCAGTATTTT. The encoded protein is CASSVGTSSDTQYF.

J is TRBJ1-5 and V is TRBV19; possibly TRBD1 for D (6 bases). The V gene's germline CDR1 is LNHDA and CDR2 SQIVND (reference sequence). The V and J ends lost 6 bases and 5 bases respectively, with 14 bases between them. This CDR3 has 14 residues. The DNA of the CDR3 is TGTGCCAGTAGCGACAGGTCCAGGGATCAGCCCCAGCATTTT. As protein: CASSDRSRDQPQHF.

The table lists this clone with a few counts. CDR3 protein: CASSPGPNEKLFF. For the CDR3, the DNA is TGCGCCAGCAGCCCCGGGCCAAATGAAAAACTGTTTTTT. The rearrangement links TRBV1 to TRBJ1-4. TRBV1 is flagged as a pseudogene. The CDR3 spans 13 residues.

By sample fraction, this clone is medium-sized. The chain links TRBV6-8 to TRBJ2-7; D may correspond to TRBD1 or TRBD2 (6 bases each). The V gene's germline CDR1 is MNHGY and CDR2 SAAAGT. This CDR3 contains 16 residues. The V end was cut by 6 bases, the J end by 0 bases, with 18 bases between. CDR3 DNA: TGTGCCAGCAGCCGATCAATTGGAGGGGGCTCCTACGAGCAGTACTTC. Translation gives CASSRSIGGGSYEQYF.

The chain uses TRBV2 and TRBJ2-7; possibly TRBD1 for D (5 bases). Germline CDR1 SNHLY, CDR2 FYNNEI. Between the trimmed V and J ends, which lost 1 base and 2 bases, there was a span of 12 bases. The CDR3 extends over 15 amino acids. CDR3 in amino acids: CASSEGVGETYEQYF. CDR3 sequence (DNA): TGTGCCAGCAGTGAAGGGGTAGGGGAAACCTACGAGCAGTACTTC.